The rows below give T cell receptor beta chains drawn from one sample of a study of T-cell reconstitution after alpha-beta-depleted transplantation in children. Via MiXCR, TCRdb re-called the PCR reads, giving one row per CDR3 protein. The sample lists fewer than 400,000 distinct CDR3 sequences; around 21% were seen once. Source: PBMCs from the stem cell graft donor, taken from the stem cell graft. These receptor sequences come from a human donor who donated a stem cell graft to a child with acute myeloid leukemia. The CDR3 runs from the conserved cysteine through the conserved F or W. The D gene is left open where the match is weak. Not all rows give a size; the values are once, few, many and, for expanded clones, a class.

>TRBV25-1|TRBJ2-7|.|once
TGTGCCAGACAACCCCGCAGCGGGTATAAACCCAGCTCCTACGAGCAGTACTTC
CARQPRSGYKPSSYEQYF
>TRBV15|TRBJ2-7|.|few
TGTGCCACCAGCAGGCCGGGCGCCTACGAGCAGTACTTC
CATSRPGAYEQYF
>TRBV4-1|TRBJ1-1|.|few
TGCGCCAGCAGCCAAATGGGACTAAACACTGAAGCTTTCTTT
CASSQMGLNTEAFF
>TRBV27|TRBJ2-1|.|.
TGTGCCAGCAGTTTGGGTCAAGTGGGCTACAATGAGCAGTTCTTC
CASSLGQVGYNEQFF
>TRBV29-1|TRBJ1-4|.|many
TGCAGCGTTGAAGGATCGGGGCCCAATGAAAAACTGTTTTTT
CSVEGSGPNEKLFF
>TRBV12-3/TRBV12-4|TRBJ1-5|.|.
TGTGCCAGCCGGGACAATAGGAATCAGCCCCAGCATTTT
CASRDNRNQPQHF
>TRBV12-3/TRBV12-4|TRBJ2-7|TRBD2|.
TGTGCCAGCAGGGGGGGGACTAGCTCCTACGAGCAGTACTTC
CASRGGTSSYEQYF
>TRBV2|TRBJ2-1|TRBD2|.
TGTGCCAGCAGGGGACTATACAATGAGCAGTTCTTC
CASRGLYNEQFF
>TRBV12-3/TRBV12-4|TRBJ1-1|.|few
TGTGCCAGCAGTTTAGTTCAGGGTATTTACACTGAAGCTTTCTTT
CASSLVQGIYTEAFF
>TRBV3-1|TRBJ2-1|TRBD2|.
TGTGCCAGCAGCCAAGAACGACTAGCGGGGAATGAGCAGTTCTTC
CASSQERLAGNEQFF